The source of this T cell receptor (beta chain) is a study of Ad26.COV2.S vaccination and SARS-CoV-2 variants. Study results and caveats: Spike-specific CD8+ and CD4+ T cell responses reportedly showed substantial breadth after vaccination.

Of note for this clone: The target antigen is unknown. At one end the junction does not follow the germline gene, possibly because of a read error.

Treatment in this sample: around 19 received Ad26.COV2.S at low or high dose, single or two shots; several received placebo; per-sample allocation not given. The samples date from day 63 after the first vaccine or placebo injection. Assay used: immunoSEQ multiplex PCR; TCRdb lists only in-frame clones, some missing. The sample has 350,000 to 450,000 clones; 70% to 90% are singletons. Source: peripheral blood, taken in a trial of Ad26.COV2.S vaccine versus placebo. The TCR was taken from a person between 18 and 65 years old who received the Ad26.COV2.S COVID-19 vaccine or a placebo.

DNA for the CDR3: TGTGCCAGCAGAGAAGCGGGGGCTTACACCGGGGAGCTGTTTTTT. Protein: CASREAGAYTGELFF. The rearrangement links TRBV2 to TRBJ2-2; 8 positions match TRBD2. Germline V gives CDR1 SNHLY, CDR2 FYNNEI. CDR3 length: 15 residues.